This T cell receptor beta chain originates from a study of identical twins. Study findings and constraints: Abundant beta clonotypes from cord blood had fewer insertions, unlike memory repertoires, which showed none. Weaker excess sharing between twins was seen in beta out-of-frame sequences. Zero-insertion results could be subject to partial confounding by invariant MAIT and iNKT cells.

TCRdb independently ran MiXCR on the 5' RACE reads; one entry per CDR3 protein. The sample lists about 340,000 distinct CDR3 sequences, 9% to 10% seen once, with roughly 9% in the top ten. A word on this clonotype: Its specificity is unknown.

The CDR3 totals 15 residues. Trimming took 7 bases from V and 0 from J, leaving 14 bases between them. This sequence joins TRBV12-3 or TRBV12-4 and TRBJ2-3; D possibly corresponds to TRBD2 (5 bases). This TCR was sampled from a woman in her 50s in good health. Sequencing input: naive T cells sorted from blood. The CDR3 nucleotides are TGTGCCAGCACCCAACCCGGGGTCAGCACAGATACGCAGTATTTT. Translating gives CASTQPGVSTDTQYF.